This TCR beta chain was recovered during a study of shared clonotypes between healthy human individuals. Concerning this clone: Antigen specificity is unknown.

The authors divided CD4+ cells into CD45RA+ naive and CD45RA-negative memory subsets. This table comes from immunoSEQ multiplex PCR, and its TCRdb copy is limited to in-frame clones, with some not included. Of roughly 2 million clones in the sample, roughly 94% are singletons; the top ten hold 0.1% to 0.15%. Study conclusions and caveats: Among donors, the sharing of clonotypes was expected to be influenced by sequencing depth. The generation probabilities recorded for non-shared clonotypes fell below those of clonotypes shared by all four donors.

Germline CDR1 MRHNA, CDR2 SNTAGT. This CDR3 is 16 amino acids long. With 0 bases removed from V and 3 bases from J, the gap between germline ends came to 12 bases. This TCR was recovered from a man between 18 and 29 years old in good health. The chain uses TRBV6-4 and TRBJ2-1; D is possibly TRBD2 (7 bases). The sample was naive CD4+ T cells sorted from blood. Described subset: CD45RA+ positively selected. CDR3 sequence (DNA): TGTGCCAGCAGTGACTCGTTCGGGGGGCTCTACAATGAGCAGTTCTTC. Protein sequence: CASSDSFGGLYNEQFF.